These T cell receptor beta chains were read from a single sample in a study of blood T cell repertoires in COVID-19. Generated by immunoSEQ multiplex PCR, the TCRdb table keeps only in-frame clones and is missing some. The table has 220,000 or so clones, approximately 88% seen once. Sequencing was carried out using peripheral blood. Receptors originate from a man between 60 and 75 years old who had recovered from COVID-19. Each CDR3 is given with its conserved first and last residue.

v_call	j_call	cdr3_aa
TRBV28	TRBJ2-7	CASSPGGVAGTYEQYF
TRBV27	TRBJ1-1	CASRSVSGTEAFF
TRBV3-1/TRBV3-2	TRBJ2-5	CASSLWEGTGSQETQYF
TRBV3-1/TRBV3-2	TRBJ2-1	CASTTGRYEQFF
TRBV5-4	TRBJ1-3	CASSPQGTGNTIYF
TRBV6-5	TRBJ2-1	CASRPGQSYNEQFF
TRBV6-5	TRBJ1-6	CASSYATLTDNSPLHF
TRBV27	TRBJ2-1	CASSPRWGSGPYNEQFF
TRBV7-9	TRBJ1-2	CASATSSPYGYTF
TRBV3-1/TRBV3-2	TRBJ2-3	CASSQESSGGAGNTQYF
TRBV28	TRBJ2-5	CASSLEAVQETQYF
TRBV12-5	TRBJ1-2	CASGSAQGAHGYTF
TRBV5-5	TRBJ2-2	CASSLVGTGSIGELFF
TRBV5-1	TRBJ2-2	CASSVELMDTGELFF
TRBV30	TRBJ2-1	CAWSARYEQFF
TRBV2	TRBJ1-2	CASRDQGAIGYTF
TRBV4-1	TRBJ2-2	CASSQDLGLATNTGELFF
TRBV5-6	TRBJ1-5	CASSLYTGYNQPQHF
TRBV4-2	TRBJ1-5	CASSQAGTGVGQPQHF
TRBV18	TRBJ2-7	CASSPRQGFDEQYF
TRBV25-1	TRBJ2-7	CASSELTSGIEQYF
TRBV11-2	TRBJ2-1	CASSFRWLAGEENEQFF
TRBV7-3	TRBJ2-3	CASSFMGGVTDTQYF
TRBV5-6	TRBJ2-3	CASSRESTDTQYF
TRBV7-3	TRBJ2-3	CASSPLGALTDTQYF
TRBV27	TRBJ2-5	CASSSPGTSGRHETQYF
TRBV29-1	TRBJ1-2	CSVERVQGYGYTF
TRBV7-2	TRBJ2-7	CASSFTSGSFYEQYF
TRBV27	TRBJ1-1	CASSPRGLGEAFF
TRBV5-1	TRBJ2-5	CASRLSGGRETQYF
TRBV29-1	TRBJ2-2	CSVAGQGLTGELFF